This is a list of T cell receptor beta chains from one sample in a study of early T cells in non-severe SARS-CoV-2 infection. TCRdb recomputed calls from the 5' RACE reads with MiXCR, one row per CDR3 protein. The sample consists of tens of thousands of distinct CDR3 sequences, approximately 15% of them appearing once. Sequencing input: whole blood. Receptor source: an adult who was a healthcare worker with PCR-confirmed SARS-CoV-2 infection or an uninfected control (not recorded which). CDR3s include the opening cysteine and the closing phenylalanine or tryptophan. A D gene is named only where the DNA matches it firmly. Size is stated for part of the rows, as once, few or many counts, or as a class when the clone is expanded.

>TRBJ1-1|TRBV13|.|11|.
CASWRNTEAFF
TGTGCCAGCTGGCGGAACACTGAAGCTTTCTTT
>TRBJ2-2|TRBV7-8|few|15|.
CASSSKRRETGELFF
TGTGCCAGCAGCTCCAAACGCAGGGAAACCGGGGAGCTGTTTTTT
>TRBJ2-7|TRBV12-3/TRBV12-4|few|16|.
CASSSTGIGRSYEQYF
TGTGCCAGCAGTTCCACAGGGATCGGTAGATCCTACGAGCAGTACTTC
>TRBJ2-7|TRBV23-1|.|11|.
CASSSSHEQYF
TGCGCCAGCAGTTCGTCCCACGAGCAGTACTTC
>TRBJ2-2|TRBV24-1|many|14|.
CATSGQGNTGELFF
TGTGCCACCAGTGGGCAGGGGAACACCGGGGAGCTGTTTTTT
>TRBJ2-7|TRBV11-2|many|14|TRBD2
CASSLGLAGHEQYF
TGTGCCAGCAGCTTAGGACTAGCGGGGCACGAGCAGTACTTC
>TRBJ1-1|TRBV7-9|.|14|.
CASSSEGQYTEAFF
TGTGCCAGCAGCTCGGAGGGACAATACACTGAAGCTTTCTTT
>TRBJ2-7|TRBV27|few|15|.
CASSLSGRLGYEQYF
TGTGCCAGCAGTTTATCGGGCAGGTTGGGCTACGAGCAGTACTTC
>TRBJ1-1|TRBV4-2|few|14|.
CASSLHPGNTEAFF
TGTGCCAGCAGCCTACACCCAGGGAACACTGAAGCTTTCTTT
>TRBJ1-3|TRBV12-3/TRBV12-4|.|12|.
CASSLDGDTIYF
TGTGCCAGCAGTTTGGACGGGGACACCATATATTTT
>TRBJ2-5|TRBV5-1|many|14|.
CASSPWTGGETQYF
TGCGCCAGCAGCCCCTGGACCGGTGGAGAGACCCAGTACTTC
>TRBJ2-1|TRBV3-1|.|18|TRBD2
CASSHPITSGGAYNEQFF
TGTGCCAGCAGCCACCCGATAACTAGCGGGGGGGCCTACAATGAGCAGTTCTTC
>TRBJ2-3|TRBV25-1|few|13|TRBD1
CASRGQVTDTQYF
TGTGCCAGCAGGGGACAGGTCACAGATACGCAGTATTTT
>TRBJ2-2|TRBV11-2|few|18|TRBD2
CASSKGLAGGVNTGELFF
TGTGCCAGCAGCAAGGGACTAGCGGGGGGAGTGAACACCGGGGAGCTGTTTTTT
>TRBJ2-2|TRBV19|.|13|TRBD2
CASSIREGGELFF
TGTGCCAGTAGTATAAGGGAGGGCGGGGAGCTGTTTTTT
>TRBJ1-6|TRBV20-1|few|18|.
CSASPRGGSGSYNSPLHF
TGCAGTGCCTCCCCCAGGGGAGGGTCGGGGTCCTATAATTCACCCCTCCACTTT
>TRBJ2-5|TRBV19|.|15|.
CASSTLGGPGETQYF
TGTGCCAGTAGTACCCTCGGGGGGCCGGGAGAGACCCAGTACTTC
>TRBJ2-7|TRBV29-1|.|15|TRBD1
CSVEDWTGQTYEQYF
TGCAGCGTTGAAGATTGGACAGGGCAGACCTACGAGCAGTACTTC
>TRBJ2-3|TRBV7-3|few|15|TRBD2
CASSPGLGTTDTQYF
TGTGCCAGCAGCCCAGGACTAGGGACCACAGATACGCAGTATTTT
>TRBJ1-1|TRBV7-9|many|13|.
CATTNGLNTEAFF
TGTGCCACCACCAACGGGTTGAACACTGAAGCTTTCTTT
>TRBJ2-5|TRBV5-1|many|13|TRBD1
CASSRDRQETQYF
TGCGCCAGCAGTCGGGACAGGCAAGAGACCCAGTACTTC
>TRBJ2-7|TRBV28|few|12|.
CASSSAAKGWYF
TGTGCCAGCAGTTCGGCAGCGAAGGGGTGGTACTTC
>TRBJ2-5|TRBV28|.|13|TRBD1
CASSKGATETQYF
TGTGCCAGCAGTAAGGGGGCGACAGAGACCCAGTACTTC
>TRBJ1-1|TRBV12-5|.|11|.
CASGLGREAFF
TGTGCTAGTGGTTTGGGCAGGGAAGCTTTCTTT
>TRBJ1-5|TRBV6-2/TRBV6-3|.|18|.
CASSLGQFGTYSNQPQHF
TGTGCCAGCAGCCTGGGACAATTCGGGACATATAGCAATCAGCCCCAGCATTTT
>TRBJ1-6|TRBV2|.|13|TRBD1
CASRGQLNSPLHF
TGTGCCAGCAGGGGACAGTTAAATTCACCCCTCCACTTT
>TRBJ2-5|TRBV30|few|13|.
CAWSAIPSGTQYF
TGTGCCTGGAGTGCAATCCCTTCGGGGACCCAGTACTTC
>TRBJ1-1|TRBV6-4|.|14|.
CASSPGEENTEAFF
TGTGCCAGCAGCCCGGGGGAAGAGAACACTGAAGCTTTCTTT
>TRBJ1-1|TRBV10-3|few|14|.
CAIRIQGLGTEAFF
TGTGCCATCAGGATACAGGGCTTGGGGACTGAAGCTTTCTTT
>TRBJ2-5|TRBV20-1|.|15|.
CSARDPLGGRETQYF
TGCAGTGCTAGAGATCCCCTCGGAGGGAGAGAGACCCAGTACTTC
>TRBJ1-5|TRBV12-2|.|15|.
CASRLGCGANQPQHF
TGTGCAAGTCGCTTAGGGTGCGGGGCCAATCAGCCCCAGCATTTT
>TRBJ1-1|TRBV6-5|.|14|.
CASSSRVFGTEAFF
TGTGCCAGCAGTTCCAGGGTTTTCGGCACTGAAGCTTTCTTT
>TRBJ1-1|TRBV7-2|.|14|.
CASTQGGGSTEAFF
TGTGCCAGCACCCAAGGCGGGGGGTCGACTGAAGCTTTCTTT